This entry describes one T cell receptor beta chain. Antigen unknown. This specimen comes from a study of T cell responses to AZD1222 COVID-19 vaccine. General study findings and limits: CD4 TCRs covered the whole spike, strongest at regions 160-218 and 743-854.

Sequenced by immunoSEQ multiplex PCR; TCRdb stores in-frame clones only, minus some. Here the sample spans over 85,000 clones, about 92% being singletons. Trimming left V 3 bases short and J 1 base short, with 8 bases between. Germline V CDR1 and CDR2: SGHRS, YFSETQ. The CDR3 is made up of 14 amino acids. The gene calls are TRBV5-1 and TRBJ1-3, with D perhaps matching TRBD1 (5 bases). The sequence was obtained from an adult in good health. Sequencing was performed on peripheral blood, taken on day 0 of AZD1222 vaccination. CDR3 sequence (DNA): TGCGCCAGCAGCTCGGGGGAATCTGGAAACACCATATATTTT. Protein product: CASSSGESGNTIYF. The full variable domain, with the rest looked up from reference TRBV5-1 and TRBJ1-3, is KAGVTQTPRYLIKTRGQQVTLSCSPISGHRSVSWYQQTPGQGLQFLFEYFSETQRNKGNFPGRFSGRQFSNSRSEMNVSTLELGDSALYLCASSSGESGNTIYFGEGSWLTVV.